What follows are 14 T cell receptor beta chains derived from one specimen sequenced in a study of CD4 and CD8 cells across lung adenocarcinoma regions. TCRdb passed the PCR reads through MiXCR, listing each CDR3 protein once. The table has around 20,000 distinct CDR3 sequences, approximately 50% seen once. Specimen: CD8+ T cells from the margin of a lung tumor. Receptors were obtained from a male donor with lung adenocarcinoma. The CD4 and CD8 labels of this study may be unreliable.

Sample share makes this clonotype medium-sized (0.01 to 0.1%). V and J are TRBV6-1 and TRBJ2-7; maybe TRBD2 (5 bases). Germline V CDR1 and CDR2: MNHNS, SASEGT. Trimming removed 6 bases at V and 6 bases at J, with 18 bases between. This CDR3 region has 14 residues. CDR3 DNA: TGTGCCAGCAGACCTATAGGACTTGCCCCCGAGCAGTACTTC. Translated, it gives CASRPIGLAPEQYF.

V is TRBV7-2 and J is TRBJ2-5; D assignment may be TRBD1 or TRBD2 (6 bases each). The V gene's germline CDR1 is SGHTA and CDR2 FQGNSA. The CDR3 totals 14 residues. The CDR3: CAGLGGRGQETQYF. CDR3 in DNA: TGTGCGGGCCTCGGGGGCAGGGGCCAAGAGACCCAGTACTTC.

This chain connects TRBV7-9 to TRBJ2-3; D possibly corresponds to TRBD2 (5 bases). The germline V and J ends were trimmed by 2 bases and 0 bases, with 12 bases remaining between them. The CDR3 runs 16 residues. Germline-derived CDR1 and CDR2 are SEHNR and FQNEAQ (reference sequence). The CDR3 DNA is TGTGCCAGCAGCTTATTTGCGGGTACTAGCACAGATACGCAGTATTTT. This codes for CASSLFAGTSTDTQYF.

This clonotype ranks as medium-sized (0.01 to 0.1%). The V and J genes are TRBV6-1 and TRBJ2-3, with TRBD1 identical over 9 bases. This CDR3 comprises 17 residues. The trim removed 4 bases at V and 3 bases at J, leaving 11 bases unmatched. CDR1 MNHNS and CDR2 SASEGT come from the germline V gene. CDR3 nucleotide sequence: TGTGCCAGCAGTGCTACCTCCACAGGGGGCAGGACAGATACGCAGTATTTT. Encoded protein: CASSATSTGGRTDTQYF.

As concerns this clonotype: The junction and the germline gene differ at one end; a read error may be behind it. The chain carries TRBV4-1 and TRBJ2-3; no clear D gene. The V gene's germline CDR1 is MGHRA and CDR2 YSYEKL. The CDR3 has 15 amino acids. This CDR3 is CASSQEGVSKDTQYF. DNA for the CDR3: TGCGCCAGCAGCCAAGAGGGCGTGAGCAAAGATACCCAGTATTTT.

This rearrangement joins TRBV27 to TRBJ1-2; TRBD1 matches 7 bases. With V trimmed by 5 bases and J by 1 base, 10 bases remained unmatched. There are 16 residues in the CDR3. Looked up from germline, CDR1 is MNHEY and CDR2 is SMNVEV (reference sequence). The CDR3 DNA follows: TGTGCCAGCAGTCTAGACAGGGCGGGTGGTAACTATGGCTACACCTTC. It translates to CASSLDRAGGNYGYTF.

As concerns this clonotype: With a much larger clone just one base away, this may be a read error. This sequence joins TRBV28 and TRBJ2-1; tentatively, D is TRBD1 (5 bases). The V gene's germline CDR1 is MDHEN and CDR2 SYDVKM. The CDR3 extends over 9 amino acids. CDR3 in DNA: TGTGCCATCCTCTTAGGGGCACACTTC. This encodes CAILLGAHF.

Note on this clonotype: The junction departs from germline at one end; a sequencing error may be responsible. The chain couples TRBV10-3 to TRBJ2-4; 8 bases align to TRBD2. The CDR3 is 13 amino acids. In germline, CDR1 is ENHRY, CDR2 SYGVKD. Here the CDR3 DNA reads TGTGCCGGGAGGTCCGGGGGGGACAACATCCAGTATTTC. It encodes CAGRSGGDNIQYF.

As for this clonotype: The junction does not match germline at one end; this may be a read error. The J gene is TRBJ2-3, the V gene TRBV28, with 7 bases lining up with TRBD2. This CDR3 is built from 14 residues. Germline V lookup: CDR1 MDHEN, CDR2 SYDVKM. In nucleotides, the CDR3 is TGTGCCGGGAGCGGGGCGCGTCTAGCAGAGACGCAGTATTTT. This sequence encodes CAGSGARLAETQYF. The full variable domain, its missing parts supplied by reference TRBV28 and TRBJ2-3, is DVKVTQSSRYLVKRTGEKVFLECVQDMDHENMFWYRQDPGLGLRLIYFSYDVKMKEKGDIPEGYSVSREKKERFSLILESASTNQTSMYLCAGSGARLAETQYFGPGTRLTVL.

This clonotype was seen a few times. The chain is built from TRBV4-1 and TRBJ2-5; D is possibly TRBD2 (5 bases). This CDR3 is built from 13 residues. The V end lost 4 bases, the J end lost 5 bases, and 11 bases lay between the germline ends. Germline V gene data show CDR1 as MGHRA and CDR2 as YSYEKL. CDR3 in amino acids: CASSPDLGETQYF. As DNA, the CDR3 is TGCGCCAGCAGCCCGGACTTGGGGGAGACCCAGTACTTC.

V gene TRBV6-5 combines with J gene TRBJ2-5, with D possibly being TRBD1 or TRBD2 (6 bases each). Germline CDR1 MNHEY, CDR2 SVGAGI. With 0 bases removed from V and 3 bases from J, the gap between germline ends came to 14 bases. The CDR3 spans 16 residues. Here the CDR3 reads CASSYSVSGAKETQYF. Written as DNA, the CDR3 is TGTGCCAGCAGTTACTCAGTGTCGGGGGCGAAAGAGACCCAGTACTTC.

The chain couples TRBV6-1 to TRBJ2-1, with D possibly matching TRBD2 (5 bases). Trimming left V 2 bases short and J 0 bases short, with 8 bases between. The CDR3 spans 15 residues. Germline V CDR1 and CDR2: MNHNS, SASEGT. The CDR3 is CASSEQGGSYNEQFF. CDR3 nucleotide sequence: TGTGCCAGCAGTGAACAAGGAGGCTCCTACAATGAGCAGTTCTTC.

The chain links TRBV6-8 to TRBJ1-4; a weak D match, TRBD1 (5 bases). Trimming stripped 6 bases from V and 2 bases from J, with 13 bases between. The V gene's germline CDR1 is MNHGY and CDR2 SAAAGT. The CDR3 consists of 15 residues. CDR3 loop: CASSYGGGTNEKLFF. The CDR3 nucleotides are TGTGCCAGCAGCTATGGGGGGGGTACTAATGAAAAACTGTTTTTT.

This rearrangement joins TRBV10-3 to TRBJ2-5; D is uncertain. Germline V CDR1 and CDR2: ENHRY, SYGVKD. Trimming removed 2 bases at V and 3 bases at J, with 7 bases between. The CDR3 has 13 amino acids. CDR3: CAISERDKETQYF. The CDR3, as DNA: TGTGCCATCAGTGAGAGAGACAAAGAGACCCAGTACTTC.